Listed below are T cell receptor beta chains from one sample, sequenced in a study of glioma-infiltrating T cells. TCRdb redid the calling of the multiplex PCR reads with MiXCR, one entry per CDR3 protein. The sample has under 200,000 distinct CDR3 sequences, over 40% seen once. The sequenced sample consisted of glioma tissue, nonneoplastic brain tissue, or PBMCs (not recorded which). The receptors were sampled from a human donor with low-grade glioma or glioblastoma, undergoing nonglioma brain surgery, or in good health (not recorded which). Both conserved end residues are part of each CDR3. A D gene is named only where the DNA matches it firmly. Rows give clone size only sometimes, using once, few, many, or a class for an expanded clone.

>TRBV2|many|.|TRBJ1-2
CASSGQLNYGYTF
TGTGCCAGCAGTGGACAGCTTAACTATGGCTACACCTTC
>TRBV6-6|many|TRBD2|TRBJ2-1
CASSYSVAGYNEQFF
TGTGCCAGCAGTTACTCGGTAGCGGGATACAATGAGCAGTTCTTC
>TRBV3-1|.|TRBD2|TRBJ2-3
CASSKGLAGGTDTQYF
TGTGCCAGCAGCAAGGGACTAGCGGGAGGCACAGATACGCAGTATTTT
>TRBV20-1|.|.|TRBJ2-3
CSAKRDTQYF
TGCAGTGCTAAAAGGGATACGCAGTATTTT
>TRBV18|.|TRBD2|TRBJ2-1
CATSPPILAGLSNEQFF
TGTGCCACCTCACCACCCATACTAGCGGGATTAAGCAATGAGCAGTTCTTC
>TRBV5-4|.|.|TRBJ2-3
CASSLDSTDTHYF
TGTGCCAGCAGCCTTGACTCCACAGATACGCATTATTTT
>TRBV7-9|many|.|TRBJ2-2
CASSPKGRFGELFF
TGTGCCAGCAGCCCCAAGGGAAGATTCGGGGAGCTGTTTTTT
>TRBV20-1|many|TRBD2|TRBJ2-7
CSALGLAKHEQYF
TGCAGTGCCTTGGGACTAGCGAAACACGAGCAGTACTTC
>TRBV11-2|.|.|TRBJ2-7
CASSLAGTNEQYF
TGTGCCAGCAGCTTAGCCGGGACGAACGAGCAGTACTTC
>TRBV28|.|.|TRBJ2-5
CASSLGKETEYF
TGTGCCAGCAGTTTAGGCAAAGAGACCGAGTACTTC
>TRBV12-3/TRBV12-4|.|.|TRBJ1-2
CASSDQGRPYGYTF
TGTGCCAGCAGTGACCAGGGACGTCCCTATGGCTACACCTTC
>TRBV28|many|.|TRBJ1-3
CANLNWRGATSGNTIYF
TGTGCCAACCTGAACTGGAGGGGGGCCACCTCTGGAAACACCATATATTTT
>TRBV20-1|.|.|TRBJ2-1
CSAQTQVSYNEQIF
TGCAGTGCTCAGACCCAAGTTTCCTACAATGAGCAGATCTTC
>TRBV2|many|.|TRBJ1-1
CASKWSYVNTEAFF
TGTGCCAGCAAATGGAGTTACGTGAACACTGAAGCTTTCTTT
>TRBV20-1|.|.|TRBJ2-3
CSARAGHTDTQYF
TGCAGTGCTAGGGCTGGGCACACAGATACGCAGTATTTT
>TRBV29-1|many|.|TRBJ2-7
CSISTDLYEQYF
TGCAGCATTTCTACGGATCTCTACGAGCAGTACTTC
>TRBV19|.|.|TRBJ1-1
CASSINRNTEAFF
TGTGCCAGTAGTATAAATAGGAACACTGAAGCTTTCTTT
>TRBV6-2/TRBV6-3|.|.|TRBJ2-5
CASSYVRESQYF
TGTGCCAGCAGTTACGTTAGGGAGAGCCAGTACTTC
>TRBV2|many|.|TRBJ2-3
CASSIGGLTDTQYF
TGTGCCAGCAGTATTGGGGGCCTCACAGATACGCAGTATTTT
>TRBV2|.|.|TRBJ2-1
CASRGGTSYYEQFF
TGTGCCAGCAGGGGCGGGACATCGTACTACGAGCAGTTCTTC
>TRBV25-1|many|TRBD2|TRBJ2-1
CASSEIGSGSDEQFF
TGTGCCAGCAGTGAAATTGGGAGCGGGAGCGATGAGCAGTTCTTC
>TRBV6-1|many|TRBD2|TRBJ2-3
CASTVGRGTDTQYF
TGTGCCAGCACTGTTGGGAGGGGCACAGATACGCAGTATTTT
>TRBV20-1|many|.|TRBJ1-1
CSARDPLTVGTEAFF
TGCAGTGCTAGAGATCCCTTGACAGTAGGCACTGAAGCTTTCTTT
>TRBV10-3|many|.|TRBJ1-2
CATIRDREYGYTF
TGTGCCACAATACGGGACCGAGAATATGGCTACACCTTC
>TRBV20-1|.|.|TRBJ2-5
CSARGGDRQESRYF
TGCAGTGCTAGAGGAGGAGATCGGCAAGAGAGCCGGTACTTC
>TRBV20-1|many|.|TRBJ2-3
CSAGQPGTDTQYF
TGCAGTGCCGGACAGCCCGGCACAGATACGCAGTATTTT
>TRBV20-1|many|.|TRBJ1-1
CSARDPGTENTEAFF
TGCAGTGCTAGAGATCCCGGGACGGAAAACACTGAAGCTTTCTTT
>TRBV28|few|.|TRBJ2-2
CASSPPIGNTGELFF
TGTGCCAGCAGTCCTCCTATCGGGAACACCGGGGAGCTGTTTTTT
>TRBV12-3/TRBV12-4|many|.|TRBJ1-1
CASSFYQEDTEAFF
TGTGCCAGCAGTTTTTACCAGGAAGACACTGAAGCTTTCTTT
>TRBV29-1|.|.|TRBJ2-3
CIATWQGGDTQYF
TGCATCGCGACATGGCAGGGGGGAGATACGCAGTATTTT
>TRBV7-6|many|.|TRBJ2-3
CASSSTTTDTQYF
TGTGCCAGCAGCTCAACGACCACAGATACGCAGTATTTT
>TRBV7-2|.|TRBD2|TRBJ2-7
CASSLATGTSASEQYF
TGTGCCAGCAGCTTAGCAACCGGGACTAGCGCTTCGGAGCAGTACTTC
>TRBV12-3/TRBV12-4|few|.|TRBJ1-2
CASSLQGSLYGYTF
TGTGCCAGCAGTTTGCAAGGGAGTCTCTATGGCTACACCTTC
>TRBV29-1|.|TRBD2|TRBJ2-3
CSVDGGRALTDTQYF
TGCAGCGTTGATGGCGGGAGGGCTCTTACAGATACGCAGTATTTT
>TRBV6-6|many|.|TRBJ2-7
CASSYSRYRAGEQYF
TGTGCCAGCAGTTACTCGAGGTACAGGGCCGGCGAGCAGTACTTC
>TRBV19|many|.|TRBJ2-7
CASSDPGTVIYEQYF
TGTGCCAGTAGTGATCCCGGGACGGTGATCTACGAGCAGTACTTC
>TRBV5-1|.|.|TRBJ2-6
CASSPEGQSGAKVLTF
TGCGCCAGCAGCCCTGAAGGACAGTCTGGGGCCAAAGTCCTGACTTTC
>TRBV2|many|.|TRBJ2-5
CASSEGLGTQYF
TGTGCCAGCAGTGAAGGGCTAGGGACCCAGTACTTC
>TRBV4-2|.|.|TRBJ2-1
CASSQEFWTGGTSRGGEQFF
TGTGCCAGCAGCCAAGAGTTCTGGACAGGGGGGACTAGCCGGGGCGGTGAGCAGTTCTTC
>TRBV4-1|.|.|TRBJ2-1
CASSQDTRRPNPTYNEQFF
TGCGCCAGCAGCCAAGATACCCGCCGTCCGAACCCGACCTACAATGAGCAGTTCTTC
>TRBV27|many|.|TRBJ2-7
CASSLKGGKVEQYF
TGTGCCAGCAGTTTAAAAGGGGGGAAAGTCGAGCAGTACTTC
>TRBV28|many|.|TRBJ2-1
CASSLLRTTHYNEQFF
TGTGCCAGCAGTTTATTAAGGACTACCCACTACAATGAGCAGTTCTTC
>TRBV18|.|TRBD1|TRBJ1-2
CASSPRGLYYGYTF
TGTGCCAGCTCACCCAGGGGGCTGTACTATGGCTACACCTTC
>TRBV7-8|.|TRBD2|TRBJ2-1
CASTLAGLSYNEQFF
TGTGCCAGCACATTAGCGGGCCTCTCCTACAATGAGCAGTTCTTC
>TRBV7-9|few|TRBD2|TRBJ2-3
CASSSIKTSGFTDTQYF
TGTGCCAGCAGCTCCATCAAAACTAGCGGGTTCACAGATACGCAGTATTTT
>TRBV20-1|.|.|TRBJ1-5
CSDRDLGQAISNQPQHF
TGCAGTGATAGAGATTTGGGGCAGGCGATTAGCAATCAGCCCCAGCATTTT
>TRBV28|.|.|TRBJ2-1
CASTAPDQRNEQFF
TGTGCCAGCACAGCCCCGGATCAAAGGAATGAGCAGTTCTTC
>TRBV5-1|.|.|TRBJ1-1
CASRRTGNTEAFF
TGCGCCAGCAGAAGGACGGGAAACACTGAAGCTTTCTTT
>TRBV29-1|.|TRBD1|TRBJ2-1
CSANRDRVNEQFF
TGCAGCGCCAACCGGGACAGGGTAAATGAGCAGTTCTTC
>TRBV20-1|.|.|TRBJ1-5
CIARRWGAGNQPQHF
TGCATTGCTAGACGATGGGGGGCGGGCAATCAGCCCCAGCATTTT
>TRBV7-8|.|.|TRBJ2-3
CASGFSGAGTDTQYF
TGTGCCAGCGGCTTTTCAGGGGCTGGGACAGATACGCAGTATTTT
>TRBV4-1|few|.|TRBJ2-7
CASSQDGTLGYEQYF
TGCGCCAGCAGCCAAGATGGGACCCTAGGATACGAGCAGTACTTC
>TRBV20-1|.|.|TRBJ2-3
CSAKGLPSDTHYF
TGCAGTGCTAAAGGACTGCCTAGTGATACGCATTATTTT
>TRBV19|many|.|TRBJ1-5
CASSIRQGGRQPQHF
TGTGCCAGTAGTATTCGGCAGGGAGGACGCCAGCCCCAGCATTTT
>TRBV3-1|once|.|TRBJ1-2
CASSQERGRLYTF
TGTGCCAGCAGCCAAGAGCGGGGCAGACTCTACACCTTC
>TRBV7-2|few|.|TRBJ2-5
CASSRGNLETQYF
TGTGCCAGCAGCCGGGGTAATCTGGAGACCCAGTACTTC
>TRBV6-9|.|.|TRBJ2-7
CASSLRELDEKYF
TGTGCCAGCAGTTTGAGGGAGTTAGACGAGAAGTACTTC
>TRBV29-1|many|TRBD1|TRBJ1-2
CSVGQSVGYTF
TGCAGCGTGGGACAGAGCGTTGGCTACACCTTC
>TRBV5-4|.|TRBD1|TRBJ2-7
CASSFGTGDEQYF
TGTGCCAGCAGCTTCGGGACAGGGGACGAGCAGTACTTC